This T cell receptor beta chain was recorded in a study of T-cell reconstitution after alpha-beta-depleted transplantation in children. This clonotype was seen a handful of times. Unique molecular identifiers were incorporated when the TCRbeta library was constructed. MiXCR, applied by TCRdb to the PCR reads, yields one record per CDR3 protein. The data show some 500,000 distinct CDR3 sequences, about 17% seen once. CDR3 length: 11 residues. The V and J ends lost 6 bases and 11 bases, in that order; junction bases with no gene match: 5. Sequencing used PBMCs from the stem cell graft donor, obtained from the stem cell graft. The chain combines TRBV12-3 or TRBV12-4 with TRBJ1-1; 8 bases align to TRBD1. The TCR was taken from a human donor who donated a stem cell graft to a child with acute lymphoblastic leukemia. The CDR3 sequence: CASSPRGPAFF. The CDR3 nucleotides are TGTGCCAGCAGCCCCAGGGGGCCTGCTTTCTTT.